These T cell receptor beta chains were read from a single sample in a study of monozygotic twins with inflammatory bowel disease. TCRdb reprocessed the 5' RACE reads; each CDR3 protein has one entry and no DNA is given. The ten most abundant clones cover around 2.4% of a sample with approximately 400,000 distinct CDR3 sequences. Sequences were obtained from blood. All receptors come from a human donor with ulcerative colitis or Crohn's disease, or a healthy co-twin of an affected twin (not recorded which). Each CDR3 is given with its conserved first and last residue. The order of the fields is V gene, J gene, CDR3 protein.

TRBV30	TRBJ1-5	CAWSVGVLGQPQHF
TRBV6-5	TRBJ2-3	CASSYRGSGPDTQYF
TRBV5-1	TRBJ2-1	CASSRRGGGPPSSYNEQFF
TRBV10-3	TRBJ1-2	CATVGLTGGLDGYTF
TRBV3-1	TRBJ2-1	CASRGLAENNEQFF
TRBV27	TRBJ1-3	CASSEISGNTIYF
TRBV6-5	TRBJ2-5	CASSRHNQETQYF
TRBV6-1	TRBJ2-3	CASSDGVAGASDTQYF
TRBV2	TRBJ2-1	CAKRPSGSYNEQFF
TRBV7-9	TRBJ1-2	CASSLRQGAYGYTF
TRBV5-1	TRBJ2-7	CASSLVVAGVEQYF
TRBV25-1	TRBJ2-3	CASSLQGADTQYF
TRBV6-1	TRBJ1-6	CASSEIGIDSPLHF
TRBV4-1	TRBJ2-1	CASSQDPNVLREQFF
TRBV7-8	TRBJ2-1	CASSHHRDEQFF
TRBV20-1	TRBJ2-3	CSARILSGRAKDTQYF
TRBV18	TRBJ1-1	CASSPPGRGGTEAFF